This is a list of T cell receptor beta chains from one sample in a study of T cell responses to AZD1222 COVID-19 vaccine. Profiling relied on immunoSEQ multiplex PCR, and the TCRdb table lists in-frame clones only, not all of them. The repertoire holds about 120,000 clones, with roughly 89% as singletons. This specimen consisted of peripheral blood, obtained on day 0 of AZD1222 vaccination. Receptors were obtained from an adult in good health. Each CDR3 is given with its conserved first and last residue. Rows may omit the clone size; those that give it use once, few, many or a size class.

TRBV7-9,TRBJ2-3,NA,CASSLELASTQYF
TRBV28,TRBJ1-2,NA,CASSLNRGGYGYTF
TRBV28,TRBJ2-7,NA,CASSTGEQYF
TRBV6-2/TRBV6-3,TRBJ2-1,NA,CASSISAAYNEQFF
TRBV7-2,TRBJ2-1,NA,CASSKKNRGPQFF
TRBV7-9,TRBJ2-2,NA,CASSLLTENTGELFF
TRBV5-4,TRBJ1-1,NA,CASSLSTKGNTEAFF
TRBV28,TRBJ2-7,NA,CASSFGTGAYEQYF
TRBV27,TRBJ2-2,NA,CASSTVVAYTGELFF
TRBV6-6,TRBJ2-7,NA,CASSRGQVTYEQYF
TRBV30,TRBJ2-3,NA,CAWSLTPMGREGATDTQYF
TRBV9,TRBJ2-2,few,CASSPLPGGTGELFF
TRBV9,TRBJ2-5,NA,CASSDQPLGETQYF
TRBV20-1,TRBJ2-1,NA,CSASGTSGTYNEQFF
TRBV2,TRBJ2-1,NA,CASSFRWDNEQFF
TRBV9,TRBJ2-5,once,CASSVSGRAKKTQYF
TRBV9,TRBJ2-6,NA,CASSHLAGAGANVLTF
TRBV21-1,TRBJ1-1,NA,CASTKGGKAFF
TRBV28,TRBJ1-2,NA,CASSSTAGYGYTF
TRBV30,TRBJ1-2,NA,CALSNRFLRGYTF
TRBV27,TRBJ2-7,NA,CASSDWEGNEQYF
TRBV14,TRBJ2-1,once,CASSQGGQTPYNEQFF
TRBV6-6,TRBJ2-6,NA,CASRPTSGANVLTF
TRBV28,TRBJ2-1,once,CASTVGGARYNEQFF
TRBV5-1,TRBJ2-3,NA,CASSLLASADTQYF
TRBV28,TRBJ2-1,NA,CASSLRGNEQFF
TRBV7-4,TRBJ2-1,NA,CARRELTLAGDYNEQFF
TRBV14,TRBJ2-2,NA,CASSRSLGRELFF
TRBV5-1,TRBJ2-3,NA,CASSLVRGGTDTQYF
TRBV11-1,TRBJ2-3,few,CASSPGTSGHTDTQYF
TRBV20-1,TRBJ2-1,NA,CSASAGIMNEQFF
TRBV19,TRBJ1-6,NA,CASSIRENSPLHF
TRBV15,TRBJ1-2,NA,CATSSSGNNYGYTF
TRBV30,TRBJ1-1,NA,CAWSPSDTEAFF
TRBV10-3,TRBJ2-6,NA,CAISSGANVLTF
TRBV5-4,TRBJ2-5,NA,CASSSGVQGETQYF
TRBV5-6,TRBJ2-5,NA,CASSSMGPGYQETQYF
TRBV4-3,TRBJ1-2,once,CASSQDIGTSGYGYTF
TRBV28,TRBJ1-2,NA,CASSLWGQGGYTF
TRBV6-5,TRBJ1-2,NA,CASSYSKVANYGYTF
TRBV18,TRBJ1-2,NA,CASSPQRDGGYTF
TRBV5-6,TRBJ2-3,once,CASSTTDTQYF
TRBV4-1,TRBJ2-1,NA,CASSPPQILQNNEQFF
TRBV11-2,TRBJ2-5,NA,CASSLGRVQETQYF
TRBV3-1/TRBV3-2,TRBJ1-1,NA,CASTVRGTEAFF
TRBV4-1,TRBJ2-1,NA,CASSHPWRDNEQFF
TRBV14,TRBJ2-1,NA,CASSRPSGARNEQFF
TRBV29-1,TRBJ1-2,once,CSVGTGGLYGYTF
TRBV7-9,TRBJ1-1,NA,CASSLGGINTEAFF